This TCR beta chain emerged from a study of blood T cell repertoires in COVID-19. Study overall: Researchers got acute and convalescent COVID-19 samples from the United States, Italy and Spain.

Germline assignment: CDR1 SGHVS and CDR2 FNYEAQ. This CDR3 is built from 16 residues. Trimming took 1 base from V and 9 from J; bases not matched to a gene: 9. Here immunoSEQ multiplex PCR was the method, and the copy in TCRdb shows in-frame clones only, minus some. Of about 57,000 clones detected, around 80% appear once; the ten largest clones hold more than 7.5%. The TCR originated in a woman aged 80 or older with acute or convalescent COVID-19. The specimen sequenced was peripheral blood. This chain connects TRBV7-6 to TRBJ1-6; 7 nucleotides line up with TRBD1. The CDR3 nucleotides read TGTGCCAGCAGCTTAGGGGCACAGGGGACAAGTTCACCCCTCCACTTT. This sequence encodes CASSLGAQGTSSPLHF.